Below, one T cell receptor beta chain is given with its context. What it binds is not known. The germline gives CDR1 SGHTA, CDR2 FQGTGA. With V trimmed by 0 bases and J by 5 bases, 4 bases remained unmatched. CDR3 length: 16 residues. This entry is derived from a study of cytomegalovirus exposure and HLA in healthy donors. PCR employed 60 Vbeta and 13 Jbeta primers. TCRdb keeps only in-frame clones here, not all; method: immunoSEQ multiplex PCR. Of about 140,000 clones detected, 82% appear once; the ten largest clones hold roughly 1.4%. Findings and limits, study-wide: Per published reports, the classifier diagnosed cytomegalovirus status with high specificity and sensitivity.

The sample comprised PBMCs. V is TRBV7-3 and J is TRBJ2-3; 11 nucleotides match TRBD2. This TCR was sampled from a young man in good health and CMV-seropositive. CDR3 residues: CASSLTSGRAGDTQYF. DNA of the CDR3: TGTGCCAGCAGCTTAACTAGCGGGAGGGCGGGAGATACGCAGTATTTT.